This is a list of T cell receptor beta chains from one sample in a study of T cells in Graves' hyperthyroidism and ophthalmopathy. Each CDR3 protein gets one entry after TCRdb re-called the multiplex PCR reads with MiXCR. The data contain around 300,000 distinct CDR3 sequences, roughly 13% of them singletons. Specimen: blood. These TCRs come from a woman aged 30 to 39 with Graves' hyperthyroidism. Both conserved end residues are trimmed from each CDR3. Each record gives: D gene, V gene, J gene, CDR3 protein. The D gene is left open where the match is weak.

-	TRBV9	TRBJ1-4	ASSVEAGRNEKLF
-	TRBV28	TRBJ1-2	ASRTDSWGYT
TRBD2	TRBV20-1	TRBJ2-1	SARRREGYDNEQF
-	TRBV7-9	TRBJ2-2	ASSFPLTGNTGELF
TRBD2	TRBV2	TRBJ2-4	ATRDYKNIQY
-	TRBV28	TRBJ2-1	ASSLSLRPNEQF
-	TRBV19	TRBJ2-1	ASSYRENEQF
-	TRBV18	TRBJ1-5	ASSGQRDQPQH
TRBD1	TRBV19	TRBJ1-2	ASSIIGTGVQLYGYT
TRBD1	TRBV30	TRBJ2-7	AWSRRTGGEQY
-	TRBV2	TRBJ2-7	ASSESGVPYEQY
-	TRBV10-3	TRBJ1-2	AIREDSGRSVYT
TRBD1	TRBV13	TRBJ2-5	ASRKDRLQETQY
-	TRBV5-1	TRBJ2-2	ASHLRANTGELF
-	TRBV12-3/TRBV12-4	TRBJ1-4	ASGGSTTNEKLF
-	TRBV28	TRBJ1-2	ASSFHKQGFGYGYT
-	TRBV30	TRBJ1-1	AWRQGNTEAF
TRBD1	TRBV28	TRBJ2-5	ASSLSGTAQETQY
TRBD1	TRBV4-1	TRBJ1-3	ASSLAGGRPGNTIY
TRBD1	TRBV7-6	TRBJ2-7	ASSLEVVTGRHEQY
TRBD2	TRBV18	TRBJ2-1	ASSGTSGSLNEQF
TRBD1	TRBV6-1	TRBJ2-1	ASSEDPGGHNEQF
TRBD1	TRBV27	TRBJ1-1	ASTQTRGRSEAF
-	TRBV20-1	TRBJ1-2	SAGRGGYT
TRBD2	TRBV6-1	TRBJ2-1	ASSEFLAVNNEQF
-	TRBV3-1	TRBJ2-7	ASSRSALSTREQY
-	TRBV12-3/TRBV12-4	TRBJ1-5	ASSTSALTRDMALPQH
-	TRBV11-2	TRBJ2-1	ASSPISSQGAYNEQF
-	TRBV30	TRBJ2-7	AWRHYSYEQY
-	TRBV10-2	TRBJ1-2	ASSGGPGRLDNYGYT
-	TRBV29-1	TRBJ2-1	SVGGAAVSYNEQF
-	TRBV20-1	TRBJ2-3	SAISLIGDTQY
-	TRBV20-1	TRBJ1-3	SARPVSGNTIY
-	TRBV7-8	TRBJ1-3	ASSLKFGRFNDAIY
TRBD1	TRBV28	TRBJ1-5	ASSFGTGGRQPQH
-	TRBV3-1	TRBJ2-5	ASSRGLETQY
-	TRBV20-1	TRBJ2-7	SARGLDRAPYEQY
-	TRBV7-2	TRBJ2-3	ASSPQTRGTQY
-	TRBV20-1	TRBJ2-3	SAYPGVAELTDTQY
-	TRBV30	TRBJ1-1	AWSVSRNTEAF
TRBD2	TRBV7-8	TRBJ2-1	ASSSRGGRAIGEQF